The clone carrying this T cell receptor beta chain was recorded at least ten times. This CDR3 contains 14 residues. The ends lost 5 bases at V and 5 bases at J; junction bases unmatched: 4. Looked up from germline, CDR1 is SGHRS and CDR2 is YFSETQ. The entry originates in a study of T cells after yellow fever vaccination. TCRdb analysed the 5' RACE reads with MiXCR anew, one entry per CDR3 protein. This sample yields about 130,000 distinct CDR3 sequences, of which under 8.5% are seen a single time; around 2.3% belongs to the top ten. This chain connects TRBV5-1 to TRBJ1-6, with 7 bases that match TRBD1. This receptor was obtained from a man younger than 35 who received the YFV17D yellow fever vaccine. This specimen was CD4+ T cells sorted from PBMCs, taken approximately 11 days after the first yellow fever vaccination. The CDR3 protein is CASRRDRNNSPLHF. CDR3 in DNA: TGCGCCAGCAGGCGGGACAGAAATAATTCACCCCTCCACTTT.